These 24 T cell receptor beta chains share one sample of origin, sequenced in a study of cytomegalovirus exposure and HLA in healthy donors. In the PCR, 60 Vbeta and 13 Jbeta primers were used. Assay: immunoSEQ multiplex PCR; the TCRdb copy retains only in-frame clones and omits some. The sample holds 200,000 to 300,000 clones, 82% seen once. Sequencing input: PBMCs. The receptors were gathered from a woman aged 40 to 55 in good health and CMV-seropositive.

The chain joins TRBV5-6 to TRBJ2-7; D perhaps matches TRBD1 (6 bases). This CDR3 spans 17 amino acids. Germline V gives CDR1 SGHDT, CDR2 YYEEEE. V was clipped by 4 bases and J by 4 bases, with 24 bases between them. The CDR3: CASSQPSIRLRGYEQYF. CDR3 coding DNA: TGTGCCAGCAGCCAGCCTTCAATCCGACTCAGGGGTTACGAGCAGTACTTC.

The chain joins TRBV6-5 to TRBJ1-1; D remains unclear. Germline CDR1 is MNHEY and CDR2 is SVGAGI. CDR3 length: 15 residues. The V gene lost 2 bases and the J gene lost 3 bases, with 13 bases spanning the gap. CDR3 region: CASSYGRSWDTEAFF. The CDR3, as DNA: TGTGCCAGCAGTTACGGCAGGTCATGGGACACTGAAGCTTTCTTT.

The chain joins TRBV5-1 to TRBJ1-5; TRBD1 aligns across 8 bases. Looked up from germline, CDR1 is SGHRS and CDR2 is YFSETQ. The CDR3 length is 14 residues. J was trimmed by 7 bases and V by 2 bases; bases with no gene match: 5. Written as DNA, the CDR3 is TGCGCCAGCAGCTTTGGACAGGGAGGGCAGCCCCAGCATTTT. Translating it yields CASSFGQGGQPQHF.

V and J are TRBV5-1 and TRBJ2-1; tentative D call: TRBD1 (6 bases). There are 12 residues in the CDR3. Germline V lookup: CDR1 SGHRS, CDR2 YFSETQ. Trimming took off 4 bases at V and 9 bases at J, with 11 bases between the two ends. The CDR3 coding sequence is TGCGCCAGCAGCCTTCCAGGGGTTGAGCAGTTCTTC. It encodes CASSLPGVEQFF.

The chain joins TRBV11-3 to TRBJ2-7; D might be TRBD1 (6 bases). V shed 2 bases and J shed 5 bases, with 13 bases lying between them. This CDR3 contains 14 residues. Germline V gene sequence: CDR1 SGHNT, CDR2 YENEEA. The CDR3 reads CASSLQGRKDEQYF. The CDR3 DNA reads TGTGCCAGCAGCTTACAGGGGCGTAAGGACGAGCAGTACTTC.

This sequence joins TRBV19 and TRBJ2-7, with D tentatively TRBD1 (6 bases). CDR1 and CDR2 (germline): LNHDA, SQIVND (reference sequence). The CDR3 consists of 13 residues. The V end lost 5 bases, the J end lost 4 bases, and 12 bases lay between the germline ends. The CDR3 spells CASSLQGRYEQYF. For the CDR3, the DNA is TGTGCCAGTAGTCTACAGGGTCGGTACGAGCAGTACTTC. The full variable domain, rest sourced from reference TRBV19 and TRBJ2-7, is DGGITQSPKYLFRKEGQNVTLSCEQNLNHDAMYWYRQDPGQGLRLIYYSQIVNDFQKGDIAEGYSVSREKKESFPLTVTSAQKNPTAFYLCASSLQGRYEQYFGPGTRLTVT.

CDR3 loop: CARSWGGGPEAFF. The CDR3 DNA sequence: TGTGCCAGAAGCTGGGGGGGAGGCCCTGAAGCTTTCTTT. The gene calls are TRBV5-3 and TRBJ1-1, with a possible D match to TRBD1 (5 bases). TRBV5-3 is labeled an ORF, and its function is uncertain. The CDR3 sequence is 13 residues long. The germline V and J ends were trimmed by 3 bases and 6 bases, with 12 bases remaining between them.

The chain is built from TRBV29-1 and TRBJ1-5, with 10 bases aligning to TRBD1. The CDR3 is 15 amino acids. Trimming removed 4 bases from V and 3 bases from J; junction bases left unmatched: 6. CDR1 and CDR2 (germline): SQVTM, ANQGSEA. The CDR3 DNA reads TGCAGCGTTGTAGGACAGGGGGATCCCAATCAGCCCCAGCATTTT. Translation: CSVVGQGDPNQPQHF. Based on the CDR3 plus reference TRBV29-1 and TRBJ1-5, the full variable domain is SAVISQKPSRDICQRGTSLTIQCQVDSQVTMMFWYRQQPGQSLTLIATANQGSEATYESGFVIDKFPISRPNLTFSTLTVSNMSPEDSSIYLCSVVGQGDPNQPQHFGDGTRLSIL.

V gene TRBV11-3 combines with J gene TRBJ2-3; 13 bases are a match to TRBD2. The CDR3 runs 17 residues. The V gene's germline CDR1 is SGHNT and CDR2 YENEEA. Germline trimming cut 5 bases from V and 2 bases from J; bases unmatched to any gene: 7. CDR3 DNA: TGTGCCAGCAGCCCTGGACTAGCGGGGGCCCTCACAGATACGCAGTATTTT. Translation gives CASSPGLAGALTDTQYF.

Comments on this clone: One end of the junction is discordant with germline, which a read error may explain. CDR3 amino acids: CSSSLARGTGETYEQYF. CDR3 bases: TGTTCCAGCAGCTTAGCCCGCGGGACAGGGGAAACCTACGAGCAGTACTTC. The chain uses TRBV7-9 and TRBJ2-7, with 10 bases that match TRBD1. The CDR3 totals 17 residues. Per the germline V gene, CDR1 is SEHNR and CDR2 is FQNEAQ (reference sequence).

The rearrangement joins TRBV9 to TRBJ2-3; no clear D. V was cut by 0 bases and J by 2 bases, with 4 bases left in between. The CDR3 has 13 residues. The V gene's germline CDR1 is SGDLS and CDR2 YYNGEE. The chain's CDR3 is CASSVVSTDTQYF. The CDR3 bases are TGTGCCAGCAGCGTAGTCTCCACAGATACGCAGTATTTT.

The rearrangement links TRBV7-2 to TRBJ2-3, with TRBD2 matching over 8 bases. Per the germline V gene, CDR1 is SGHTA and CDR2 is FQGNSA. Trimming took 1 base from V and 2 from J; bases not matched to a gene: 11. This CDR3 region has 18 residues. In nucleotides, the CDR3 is TGTGCCAGCAGCTTAGACGGTTGGCGCGGGGGGCCCACAGATACGCAGTATTTT. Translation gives CASSLDGWRGGPTDTQYF.

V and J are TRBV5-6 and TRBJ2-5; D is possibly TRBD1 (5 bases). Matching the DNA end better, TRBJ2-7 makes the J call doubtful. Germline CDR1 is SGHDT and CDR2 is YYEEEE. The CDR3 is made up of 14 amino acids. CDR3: CASSLGTFSYEQYF. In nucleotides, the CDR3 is TGTGCCAGCAGCTTGGGGACATTTTCCTACGAGCAGTACTTC.

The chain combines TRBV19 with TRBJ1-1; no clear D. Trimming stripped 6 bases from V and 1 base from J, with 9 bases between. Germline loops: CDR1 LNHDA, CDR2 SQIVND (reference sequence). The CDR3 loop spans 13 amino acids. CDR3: CASSQTRNTEAFF. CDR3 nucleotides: TGTGCCAGTAGCCAAACACGGAACACTGAAGCTTTCTTT.

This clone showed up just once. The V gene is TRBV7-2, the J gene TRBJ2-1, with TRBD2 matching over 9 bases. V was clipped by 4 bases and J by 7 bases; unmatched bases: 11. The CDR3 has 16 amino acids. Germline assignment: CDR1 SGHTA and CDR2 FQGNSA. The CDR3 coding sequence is TGTGCCAGCAGCTCATTAGCGGGAGCCCCCTGGAATGAGCAGTTCTTC. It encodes CASSSLAGAPWNEQFF.

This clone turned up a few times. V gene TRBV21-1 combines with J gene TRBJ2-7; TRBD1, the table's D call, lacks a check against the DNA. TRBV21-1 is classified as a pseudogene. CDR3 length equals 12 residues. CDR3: CASSKVRGEQYF. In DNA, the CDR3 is TGTGCCAGCAGCAAAGTTAGGGGCGAGCAGTACTTC.

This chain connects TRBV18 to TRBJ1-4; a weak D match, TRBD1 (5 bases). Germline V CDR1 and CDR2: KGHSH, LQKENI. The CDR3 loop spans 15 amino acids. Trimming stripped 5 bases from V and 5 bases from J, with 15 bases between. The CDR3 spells CASSTQQAMNEKLFF. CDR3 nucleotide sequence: TGTGCCAGCTCAACCCAACAGGCGATGAATGAAAAACTGTTTTTT.

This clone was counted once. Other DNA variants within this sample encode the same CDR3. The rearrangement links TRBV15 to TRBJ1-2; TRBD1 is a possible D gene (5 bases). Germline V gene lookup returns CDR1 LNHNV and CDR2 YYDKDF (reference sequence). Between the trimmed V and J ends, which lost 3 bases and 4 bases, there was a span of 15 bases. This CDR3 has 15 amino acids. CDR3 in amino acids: CATSRRQGSGYGYTF. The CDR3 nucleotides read TGTGCCACCAGCAGGAGGCAGGGCTCGGGCTATGGCTACACCTTC.

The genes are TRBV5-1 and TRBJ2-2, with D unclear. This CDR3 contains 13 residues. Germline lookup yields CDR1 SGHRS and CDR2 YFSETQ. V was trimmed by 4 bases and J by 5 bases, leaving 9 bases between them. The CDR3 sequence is CASSQSETGELFF. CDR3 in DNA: TGCGCCAGCAGCCAGTCAGAAACCGGGGAGCTGTTTTTT.

The CDR3 protein is CASSLGGPGPRAQHF. The CDR3 DNA reads as TGTGCCAGCAGCTTAGGGGGGCCGGGACCCCGGGCCCAGCATTTT. The chain couples TRBV7-9 to TRBJ1-5; D is perhaps TRBD1 (6 bases). CDR3 size: 15 residues. In germline, CDR1 is SEHNR, CDR2 FQNEAQ (reference sequence). V lost 1 base and J lost 11, with 18 bases in between.

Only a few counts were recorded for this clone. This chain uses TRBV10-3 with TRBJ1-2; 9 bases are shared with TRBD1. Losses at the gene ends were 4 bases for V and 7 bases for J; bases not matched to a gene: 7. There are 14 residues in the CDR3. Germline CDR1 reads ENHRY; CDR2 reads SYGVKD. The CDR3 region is CAISGTGTGSGYTF. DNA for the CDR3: TGTGCCATCAGTGGTACCGGGACAGGGTCTGGCTACACCTTC.

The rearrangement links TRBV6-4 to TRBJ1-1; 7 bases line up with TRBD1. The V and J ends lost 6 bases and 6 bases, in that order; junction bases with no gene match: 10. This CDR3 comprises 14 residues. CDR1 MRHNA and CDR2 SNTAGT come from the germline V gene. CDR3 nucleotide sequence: TGTGCCAGCAGAAAGGGCGACAGGGCGGCTGAAGCTTTCTTT. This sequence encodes CASRKGDRAAEAFF.

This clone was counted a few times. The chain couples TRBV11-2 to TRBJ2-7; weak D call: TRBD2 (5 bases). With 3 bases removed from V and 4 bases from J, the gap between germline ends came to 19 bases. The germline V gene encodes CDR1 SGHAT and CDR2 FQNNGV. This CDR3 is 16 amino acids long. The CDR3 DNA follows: TGTGCCAGCAGCTTCCAAAGAGGGAGCCTTCTTTACGAGCAGTACTTC. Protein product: CASSFQRGSLLYEQYF.

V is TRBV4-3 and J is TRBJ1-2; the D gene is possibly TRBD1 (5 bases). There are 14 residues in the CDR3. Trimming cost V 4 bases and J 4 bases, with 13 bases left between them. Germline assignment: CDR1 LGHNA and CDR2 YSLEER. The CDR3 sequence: CASSPREQAYGYTF. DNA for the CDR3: TGCGCCAGCAGCCCGCGTGAACAGGCCTATGGCTACACCTTC.